This is a list of T cell receptor beta chains from one sample in a study of tumor-infiltrating T cells and Merkel cell polyomavirus. This table comes from immunoSEQ multiplex PCR, and its TCRdb copy is limited to in-frame clones, with some not included. The table has about 25,000 clones, around 90% seen once. Sequenced material: lymph node tissue. These receptors all come from a man between 45 and 60 years old with Merkel cell carcinoma. Each CDR3 is given without its conserved first and last residue. The order of the fields is CDR3 length, D gene, V gene, J gene, CDR3 protein. A D gene is named only where the DNA matches it firmly.

>11|TRBD1|TRBV7-8|TRBJ1-5
ASSRRQGQPQH
>12|.|TRBV10-3|TRBJ1-4
AISSPTGPEKLF
>16|TRBD1|TRBV7-8|TRBJ1-3
ASSFWDSPLSSGNTIY
>12|TRBD1|TRBV13|TRBJ2-7
ASSLRQGAREQY
>13|TRBD2|TRBV6-1|TRBJ2-7
ASIRSGGVSYEQY
>13|.|TRBV11-2|TRBJ2-1
ASSLDPRSYNEQF
>11|.|TRBV6-1|TRBJ1-2
ASSENRVDGYT
>13|.|TRBV28|TRBJ2-7
ASSGGTAETYEQY
>12|.|TRBV2|TRBJ2-7
ASSDPLVGSEQY
>11|.|TRBV2|TRBJ1-2
ASSEGRVYGYT
>14|.|TRBV13|TRBJ2-5
ASSLVVGGSRETQY
>14|.|TRBV7-2|TRBJ2-3
ASSSKVQAPTFTQY
>11|.|TRBV6-5|TRBJ1-1
ASSPRAGLQAF